This TCR beta chain was documented in a study of identical twins. CDR1 and CDR2 from the germline V gene are KGHDR and SFDVKD. V was cut by 10 bases and J by 0 bases, with 11 bases left in between. The CDR3 covers 13 residues. At least ten counts were recorded for this clonotype. The antigen remains undetermined. Notes on the study in general: Conclusions came from cross-sectional statistical analysis, not from following the same donors.

TCRdb re-derived calls from the 5' RACE reads in MiXCR, one entry per CDR3 protein. The table has a few hundred thousand distinct CDR3 sequences, roughly 9.5% seen once. These same data were also listed under a study on yellow fever vaccine responses in identical twins. That paper states: Twins reportedly showed a vaccine T cell response that seemed partly convergent and partly personalized.

The specimen sequenced was PBMCs. This sequence joins TRBV24-1 and TRBJ1-1; the D is unclear. The TCR sequence derives from a woman aged 18-35 years in good health. This CDR3 reads CATRGNMNTEAFF. CDR3 nucleotides: TGTGCCACGCGCGGGAATATGAACACTGAAGCTTTCTTT.